This TCR beta chain was captured in a study of CD8 T cells in Susac syndrome. Study outcomes and limitations: The TCR sequencing and HLA analysis in the study involved a relatively small number of individuals, as the study acknowledged.

The T cells that were sequenced for TCR beta were CD8+ and CD4+ cells from blood. The authors negatively isolated CD8+ and CD4+ T cells and FACS-enriched TEMRA cells. Comments on this clonotype: Antigen: not known.

CDR1 and CDR2 from the germline V gene are MDHEN and SYDVKM. Trimming stripped 8 bases from V and 0 bases from J, with 11 bases between. The CDR3 is made up of 13 amino acids. The RNA, about 0.5 to 1 ug, was put through reverse transcription using random hexamers. Coverage of TCR beta CDR3 amplification by immunoSEQ multiplex PCR extended to 54 Vbeta and 13 Jbeta. TCRdb re-analysed the immunoSEQ multiplex PCR reads in MiXCR, keeping a single row per CDR3 protein. The sample includes roughly 400,000 distinct CDR3 sequences, more than 80% of them seen just once. The J gene is TRBJ2-7, the V gene TRBV28; D gene uncertain. This receptor was identified in a human donor with multiple sclerosis. Sequencing was carried out using CD8+ T cells from PBMCs. Here the CDR3 reads CASAPVTSYEQYF. DNA for the CDR3: TGTGCCAGCGCTCCAGTCACCTCCTACGAGCAGTACTTC.